This TCR beta chain was sequenced during a study of control samples from healthy donors and cancer patients. Between the trimmed V and J ends, which lost 0 bases and 7 bases, there was a span of 16 bases. The CDR3 is made up of 16 amino acids. In germline, CDR1 is MNHNS, CDR2 SASEGT. TCRdb keeps only in-frame clones here, not all; method: immunoSEQ multiplex PCR. The sample contains some 160,000 clones, around 96% of which appear only once. Specimen: blood. This rearrangement joins TRBV6-1 to TRBJ1-5; no reliable D call. This receptor was taken from a woman in her thirties or forties in good health. DNA of the CDR3: TGTGCCAGCAGTGAAGCCGGACCCCTCGGAAGCCAGCCCCAGCATTTT. Protein sequence: CASSEAGPLGSQPQHF.